This T cell receptor (beta chain) was captured in a study of T cells in Graves' hyperthyroidism and ophthalmopathy. Study-wide findings and caveats: Blood also contained most expanded thyroid clonotypes above 0.001.

TCR beta CDR3 region amplification was performed from RNA transcripts. The study used the HTBI primer set for a first-round RT-PCR of the TCR CDR3. TCRdb analysed the multiplex PCR reads with MiXCR anew, one entry per CDR3 protein. The data show approximately 300,000 distinct CDR3 sequences, roughly 15% seen once. This clonotype was detected a few times. As yet, its antigen is unknown. Graves' hyperthyroidism was deemed stable given no ophthalmopathy progression within 18 months. Uncontrolled infection, other autoimmune disease, pregnancy or lactation disqualified patients from enrolment. Unmatched junction bases numbered 10, after V lost 2 bases and J lost 1 base. The CDR3 length is 17 residues. Germline CDR1 and CDR2: MNHNS and SASEGT.

Specimen: blood. The TCR originated in a young man with Graves' hyperthyroidism. The chain employs TRBV6-1 and TRBJ1-1; TRBD1 matches 7 bases. The CDR3, as DNA: TGTGCCAGCAGTGAAAGGGGGTGGGGACAGACGAACACTGAAGCTTTCTTT. It is translated as CASSERGWGQTNTEAFF.